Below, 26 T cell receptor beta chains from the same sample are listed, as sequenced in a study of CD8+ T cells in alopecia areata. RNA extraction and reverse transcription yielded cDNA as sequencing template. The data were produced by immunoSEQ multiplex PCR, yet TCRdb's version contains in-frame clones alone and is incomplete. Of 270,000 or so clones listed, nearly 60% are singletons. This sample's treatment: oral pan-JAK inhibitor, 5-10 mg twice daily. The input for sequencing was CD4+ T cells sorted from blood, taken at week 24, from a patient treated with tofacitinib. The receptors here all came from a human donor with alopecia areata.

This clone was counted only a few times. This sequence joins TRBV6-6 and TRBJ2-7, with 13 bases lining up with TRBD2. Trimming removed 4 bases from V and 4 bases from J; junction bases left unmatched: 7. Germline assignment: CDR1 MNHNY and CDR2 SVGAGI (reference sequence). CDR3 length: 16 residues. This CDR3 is CASSSTGLAGPYEQYF. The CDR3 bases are TGTGCCAGCAGTTCGACGGGACTAGCGGGACCATACGAGCAGTACTTC.

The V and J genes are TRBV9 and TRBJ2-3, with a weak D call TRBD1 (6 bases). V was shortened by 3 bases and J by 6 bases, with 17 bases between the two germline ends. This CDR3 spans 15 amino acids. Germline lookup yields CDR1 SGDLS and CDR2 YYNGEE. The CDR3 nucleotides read TGTGCCAGCAGCGCGGGACAACCGGTGATCGATACGCAGTATTTT. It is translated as CASSAGQPVIDTQYF. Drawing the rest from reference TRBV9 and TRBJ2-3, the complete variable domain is DSGVTQTPKHLITATGQRVTLRCSPRSGDLSVYWYQQSLDQGLQFLIQYYNGEERAKGNILERFSAQQFPDLHSELNLSSLELGDSALYFCASSAGQPVIDTQYFGPGTRLTVL.

CDR3 residues: CASSFAGTNTGELFF. CDR3 nucleotides: TGTGCCAGCAGTTTCGCAGGGACGAACACCGGGGAGCTGTTTTTT. The chain is built from TRBV27 and TRBJ2-2, with D possibly being TRBD1 (5 bases). There are 15 residues in the CDR3. Germline CDR1 reads MNHEY; CDR2 reads SMNVEV (reference sequence). V was pared by 3 bases and J by 0 bases, with 8 bases between.

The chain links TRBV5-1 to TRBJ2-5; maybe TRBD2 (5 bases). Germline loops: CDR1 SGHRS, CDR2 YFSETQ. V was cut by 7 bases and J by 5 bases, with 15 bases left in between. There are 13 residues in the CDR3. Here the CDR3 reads CASSVRVRETQYF. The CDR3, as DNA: TGCGCCAGCTCAGTGCGGGTCCGGGAGACCCAGTACTTC.

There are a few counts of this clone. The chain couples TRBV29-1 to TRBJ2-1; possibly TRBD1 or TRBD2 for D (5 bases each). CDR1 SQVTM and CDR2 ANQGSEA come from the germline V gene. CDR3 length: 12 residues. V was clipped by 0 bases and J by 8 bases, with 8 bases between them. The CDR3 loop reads CSVEDPGHEQFF. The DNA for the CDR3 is TGCAGCGTTGAAGACCCGGGACATGAGCAGTTCTTC.

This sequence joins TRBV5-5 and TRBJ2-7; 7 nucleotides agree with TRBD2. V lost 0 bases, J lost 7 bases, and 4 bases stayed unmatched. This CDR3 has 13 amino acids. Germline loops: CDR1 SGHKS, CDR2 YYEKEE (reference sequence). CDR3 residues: CASSLDGRREQYF. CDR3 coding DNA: TGTGCCAGCAGCTTGGACGGGAGGCGGGAGCAGTACTTC. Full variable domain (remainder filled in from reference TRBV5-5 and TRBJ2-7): DAGVTQSPTHLIKTRGQQVTLRCSPISGHKSVSWYQQVLGQGPQFIFQYYEKEERGRGNFPDRFSARQFPNYSSELNVNALLLGDSALYLCASSLDGRREQYFGPGTRLTVT.

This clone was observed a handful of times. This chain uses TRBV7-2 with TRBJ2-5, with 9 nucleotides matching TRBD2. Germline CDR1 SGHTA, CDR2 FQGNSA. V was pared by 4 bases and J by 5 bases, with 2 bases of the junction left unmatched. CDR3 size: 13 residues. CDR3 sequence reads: CASSSSGEETQYF. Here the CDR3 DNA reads TGTGCCAGCAGCTCTAGCGGGGAGGAGACCCAGTACTTC.

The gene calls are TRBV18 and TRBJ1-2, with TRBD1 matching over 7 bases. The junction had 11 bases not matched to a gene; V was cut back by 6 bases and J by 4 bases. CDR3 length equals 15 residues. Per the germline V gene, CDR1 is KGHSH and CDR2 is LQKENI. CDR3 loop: CASSPGTDGGYGYTF. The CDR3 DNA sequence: TGTGCCAGCTCCCCCGGGACAGATGGGGGCTATGGCTACACCTTC.

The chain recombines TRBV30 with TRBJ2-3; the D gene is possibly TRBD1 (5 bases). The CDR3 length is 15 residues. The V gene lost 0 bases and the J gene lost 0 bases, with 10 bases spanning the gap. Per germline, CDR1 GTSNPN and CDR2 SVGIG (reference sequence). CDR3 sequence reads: CAWSVQVTSTDTQYF. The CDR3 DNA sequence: TGTGCCTGGAGTGTACAGGTCACTAGCACAGATACGCAGTATTTT.

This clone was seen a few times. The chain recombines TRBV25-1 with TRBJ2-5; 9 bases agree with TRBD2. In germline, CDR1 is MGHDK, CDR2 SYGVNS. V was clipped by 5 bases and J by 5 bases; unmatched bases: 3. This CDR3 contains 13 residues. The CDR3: CASSIAGVETQYF. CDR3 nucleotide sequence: TGTGCCAGCAGTATAGCGGGGGTTGAGACCCAGTACTTC.

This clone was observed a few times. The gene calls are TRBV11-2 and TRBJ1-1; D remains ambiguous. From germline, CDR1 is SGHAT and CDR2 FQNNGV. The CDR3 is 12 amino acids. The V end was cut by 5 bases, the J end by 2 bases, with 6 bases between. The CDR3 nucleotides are TGTGCCAGCAGCCGGGGTAACACTGAAGCTTTCTTT. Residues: CASSRGNTEAFF.

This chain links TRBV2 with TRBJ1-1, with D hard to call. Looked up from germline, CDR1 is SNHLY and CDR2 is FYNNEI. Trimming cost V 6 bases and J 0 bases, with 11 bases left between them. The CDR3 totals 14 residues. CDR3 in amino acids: CASSVGRLNTEAFF. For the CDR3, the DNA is TGTGCCAGCAGCGTCGGACGGCTGAACACTGAAGCTTTCTTT.

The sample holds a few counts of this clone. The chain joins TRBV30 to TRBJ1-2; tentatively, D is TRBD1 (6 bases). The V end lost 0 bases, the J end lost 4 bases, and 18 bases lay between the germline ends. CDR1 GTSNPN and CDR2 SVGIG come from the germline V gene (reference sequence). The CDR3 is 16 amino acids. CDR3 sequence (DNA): TGTGCCTGGAGTGTATACAGAGGGGGGAACCTCTATGGCTACACCTTC. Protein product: CAWSVYRGGNLYGYTF.

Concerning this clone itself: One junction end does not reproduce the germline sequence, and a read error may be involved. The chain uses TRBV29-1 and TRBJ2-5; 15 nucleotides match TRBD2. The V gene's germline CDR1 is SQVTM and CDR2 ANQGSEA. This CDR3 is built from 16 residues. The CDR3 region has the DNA TGCAGCGTCGAAGGGACTAGCGGGGGGAGAGGGGAGACCCAGTACTTC. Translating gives CSVEGTSGGRGETQYF.

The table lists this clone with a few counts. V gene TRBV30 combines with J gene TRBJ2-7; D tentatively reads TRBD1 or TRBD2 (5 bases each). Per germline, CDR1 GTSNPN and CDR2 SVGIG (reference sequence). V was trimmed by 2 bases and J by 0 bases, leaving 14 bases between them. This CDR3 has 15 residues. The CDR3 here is CAWSSGTDSSYEQYF. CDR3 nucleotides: TGTGCCTGGAGTTCCGGGACCGATAGCTCCTACGAGCAGTACTTC.

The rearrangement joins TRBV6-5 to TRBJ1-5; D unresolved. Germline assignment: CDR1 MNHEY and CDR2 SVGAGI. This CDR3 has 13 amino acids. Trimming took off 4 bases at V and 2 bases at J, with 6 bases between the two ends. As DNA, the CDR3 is TGTGCCAGCAGTTCTGAACGCAATCAGCCCCAGCATTTT. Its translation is CASSSERNQPQHF.

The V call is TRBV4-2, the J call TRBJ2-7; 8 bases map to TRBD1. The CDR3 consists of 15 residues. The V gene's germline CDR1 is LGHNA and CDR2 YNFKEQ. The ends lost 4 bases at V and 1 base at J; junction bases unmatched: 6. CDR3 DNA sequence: TGTGCCAGCAGCCTAGGACAGGGTGGATCCTACGAGCAGTACTTC. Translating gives CASSLGQGGSYEQYF.

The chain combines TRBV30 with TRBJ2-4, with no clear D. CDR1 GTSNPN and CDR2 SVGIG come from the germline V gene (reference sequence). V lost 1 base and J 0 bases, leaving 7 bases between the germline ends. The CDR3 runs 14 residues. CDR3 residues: CAWSGRIAKNIQYF. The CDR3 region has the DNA TGTGCCTGGAGTGGACGTATAGCCAAAAACATTCAGTACTTC.

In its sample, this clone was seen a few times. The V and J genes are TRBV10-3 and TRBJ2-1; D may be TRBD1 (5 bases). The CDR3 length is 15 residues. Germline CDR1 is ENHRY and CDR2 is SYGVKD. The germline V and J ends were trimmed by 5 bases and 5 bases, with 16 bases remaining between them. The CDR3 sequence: CAISPDSALHNEQFF. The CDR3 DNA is TGTGCCATCAGTCCCGACAGTGCCCTACACAATGAGCAGTTCTTC.

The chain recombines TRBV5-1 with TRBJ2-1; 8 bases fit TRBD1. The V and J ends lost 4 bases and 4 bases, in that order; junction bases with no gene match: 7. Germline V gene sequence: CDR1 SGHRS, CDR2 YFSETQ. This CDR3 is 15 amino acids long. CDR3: CASSRDRGFYNEQFF. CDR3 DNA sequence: TGCGCCAGCAGCCGAGACAGGGGATTTTACAATGAGCAGTTCTTC.

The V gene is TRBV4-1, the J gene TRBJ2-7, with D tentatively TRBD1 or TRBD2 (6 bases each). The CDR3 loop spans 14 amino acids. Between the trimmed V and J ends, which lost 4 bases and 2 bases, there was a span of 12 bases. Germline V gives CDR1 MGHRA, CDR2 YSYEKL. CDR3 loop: CASSLTRGTYEQYF. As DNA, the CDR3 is TGCGCCAGCAGCCTGACTAGGGGGACCTACGAGCAGTACTTC.

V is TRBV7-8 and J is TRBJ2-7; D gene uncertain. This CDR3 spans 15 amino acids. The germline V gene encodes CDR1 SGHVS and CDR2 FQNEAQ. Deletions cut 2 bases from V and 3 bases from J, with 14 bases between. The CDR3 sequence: CASSLLRTDDYEQYF. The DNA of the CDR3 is TGTGCCAGCAGCTTACTAAGGACGGATGACTACGAGCAGTACTTC.

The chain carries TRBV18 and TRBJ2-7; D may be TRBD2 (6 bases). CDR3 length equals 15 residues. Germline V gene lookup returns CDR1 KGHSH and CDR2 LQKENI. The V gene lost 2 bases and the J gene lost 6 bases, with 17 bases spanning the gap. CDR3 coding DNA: TGTGCCAGCTCACCAAAGGAGGGCACGAGCTCCGAGCAGTACTTC. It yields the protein CASSPKEGTSSEQYF.

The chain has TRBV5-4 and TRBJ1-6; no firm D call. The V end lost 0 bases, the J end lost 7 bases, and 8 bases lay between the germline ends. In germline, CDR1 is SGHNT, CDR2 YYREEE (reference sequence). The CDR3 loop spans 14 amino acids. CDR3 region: CASSLVGLNSPLHF. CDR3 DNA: TGTGCCAGCAGCTTGGTAGGGTTGAATTCACCCCTCCACTTT.

The DNA of the CDR3 is TGTGCCTGGAGTGGAGTATCAGGGGCTGGAAACACCATATATTTT. Encoded protein: CAWSGVSGAGNTIYF. The chain couples TRBV30 to TRBJ1-3, with D possibly matching TRBD1 (6 bases). The germline gives CDR1 GTSNPN, CDR2 SVGIG (reference sequence). CDR3 length: 15 residues. Trimming stripped 1 base from V and 2 bases from J, with 12 bases between.

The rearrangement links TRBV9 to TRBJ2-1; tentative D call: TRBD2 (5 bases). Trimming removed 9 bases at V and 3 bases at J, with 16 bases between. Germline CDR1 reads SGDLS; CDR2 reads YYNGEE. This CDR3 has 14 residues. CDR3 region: CATSPYGDYNEQFF. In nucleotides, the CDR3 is TGTGCCACCTCTCCGTACGGGGACTACAATGAGCAGTTCTTC.